A single sample is the source of the 17 T cell receptor beta chains below, sequenced in a study of CD8+ T cells in alopecia areata. After isolation, RNA underwent reverse transcription to generate cDNA as the sequencing template. The repertoire was sequenced with immunoSEQ multiplex PCR; TCRdb's copy has only in-frame clones and lacks some. In the table there are roughly 64,000 clones, roughly 46% of which are singletons. Noted treatment: oral pan-JAK inhibitor, 5-10 mg twice daily. The source was CD8+ T cells sorted from blood, collected at roughly week 36, from a patient treated with tofacitinib. The receptor set was obtained from a human donor with alopecia areata.

The rearrangement joins TRBV4-1 to TRBJ1-1, with 8 bases that match TRBD1. Germline V gene data show CDR1 as MGHRA and CDR2 as YSYEKL. The CDR3 has 15 residues. J was trimmed by 3 bases and V by 3 bases; bases with no gene match: 6. The CDR3: CASSQLRGRDTEAFF. The CDR3 bases are TGCGCCAGCAGCCAGCTCAGGGGGCGCGACACTGAAGCTTTCTTT.

With respect to this clone: Germline and junction disagree at one end, which may indicate a read error. V usage is TRBV7-8 and J usage is TRBJ2-1; D ambiguous. Germline V gene data show CDR1 as SGHVS and CDR2 as FQNEAQ. The CDR3 is made up of 15 amino acids. This chain's CDR3 is CASSQEPSSYNEQFF. The CDR3 DNA is TGCGCCAGCAGCCAAGAACCCAGCTCCTACAATGAGCAGTTCTTC.

This chain links TRBV29-1 with TRBJ2-1; a weak D match, TRBD2 (5 bases). The CDR3 length is 14 residues. Germline V gives CDR1 SQVTM, CDR2 ANQGSEA. Trimming removed 4 bases from V and 2 bases from J, with 12 bases in between. The CDR3 loop is CSVGGAATYNEQFF. In nucleotides, the CDR3 is TGCAGCGTTGGGGGAGCGGCGACCTACAATGAGCAGTTCTTC.

V usage is TRBV9 and J usage is TRBJ2-1; TRBD1 agrees at 7 bases. This CDR3 contains 12 residues. The V gene's germline CDR1 is SGDLS and CDR2 YYNGEE. The V gene end was trimmed by 4 bases and the J gene end by 10 bases; junction bases not matched to a gene: 5. The CDR3 sequence: CASSRSTGEQFF. The CDR3 coding sequence is TGTGCCAGCAGCCGGTCGACAGGGGAGCAGTTCTTC.

This clone came up a few times. The rearrangement uses TRBV30 and TRBJ2-2; D gene unclear. Trimming pared 6 bases from V and 1 base from J, leaving 12 bases between. This CDR3 has 14 amino acids. Germline-derived CDR1 and CDR2 are GTSNPN and SVGIG (reference sequence). DNA of the CDR3: TGTGCCTGTAGACCTATAATGAACACCGGGGAGCTGTTTTTT. Amino acids: CACRPIMNTGELFF.

This clone was counted once. This rearrangement joins TRBV9 to TRBJ2-4, with D unclear. V dropped 1 base and J dropped 1 base, with 6 bases sitting between them. CDR3 length equals 14 residues. Germline V lookup: CDR1 SGDLS, CDR2 YYNGEE. The CDR3 loop reads CASSVTGAKNIQYF. The CDR3 DNA sequence: TGTGCCAGCAGCGTAACTGGGGCCAAAAACATTCAGTACTTC.

V is TRBV7-2 and J is TRBJ2-2; 12 bases are a match to TRBD2. V trimming: 2 bases; J trimming: 6 bases; junction bases outside the gene matches: 10. Germline V CDR1 and CDR2: SGHTA, FQGNSA. The CDR3 is made up of 18 amino acids. The CDR3 protein is CASSLSLAGGPRPGELFF. CDR3 nucleotides: TGTGCCAGCAGCTTATCGCTAGCGGGAGGGCCCCGGCCCGGGGAGCTGTTTTTT.

The chain employs TRBV29-1 and TRBJ2-1; 10 bases fit TRBD2. With 1 base clipped from V and 8 bases from J, the junction kept 5 bases outside the gene matches. The CDR3 has 14 residues. Germline assignment: CDR1 SQVTM and CDR2 ANQGSEA. The CDR3 sequence: CSVEGEREGDEQFF. Here the CDR3 DNA reads TGCAGCGTTGAAGGAGAGCGGGAGGGCGATGAGCAGTTCTTC.

This clone was seen a few times. In DNA, the CDR3 is TGTGCCAGCTCCTCAGGGCAGACGAGCTACGAGCAGTACTTC. Translating it yields CASSSGQTSYEQYF. The genes are TRBV9 and TRBJ2-7; TRBD1 is a possible D gene (5 bases). Germline assignment: CDR1 SGDLS and CDR2 YYNGEE. The CDR3 contains 14 residues. V was clipped by 7 bases and J by 3 bases, with 17 bases between them. The full variable domain, completed using reference TRBV9 and TRBJ2-7, is DSGVTQTPKHLITATGQRVTLRCSPRSGDLSVYWYQQSLDQGLQFLIQYYNGEERAKGNILERFSAQQFPDLHSELNLSSLELGDSALYFCASSSGQTSYEQYFGPGTRLTVT.

This clone was picked up a small number of times. Other DNA sequences in this sample translate to the same CDR3. V is TRBV29-1 and J is TRBJ2-1; D is undetermined. In germline, CDR1 is SQVTM, CDR2 ANQGSEA. This CDR3 region has 13 residues. The germline V and J ends were trimmed by 1 base and 4 bases, with 8 bases remaining between them. The CDR3 protein is CSVEGGAYNEQFF. CDR3 nucleotides: TGCAGCGTTGAAGGTGGCGCGTACAATGAGCAGTTCTTC.

The V call is TRBV29-1, the J call TRBJ2-7; 13 bases are a match to TRBD2. The CDR3 has 14 amino acids. The germline V gene encodes CDR1 SQVTM and CDR2 ANQGSEA. V lost 5 bases, J lost 4 bases, and 5 bases stayed unmatched. The CDR3 region has the DNA TGCAGCGTTCAGACTAGCGGGAGGCGATACGAGCAGTACTTC. Translated, it gives CSVQTSGRRYEQYF.

V gene TRBV5-1 combines with J gene TRBJ2-7; 8 bases agree with TRBD2. The CDR3 extends over 13 amino acids. V dropped 4 bases and J dropped 4; count of bases not matched to a gene: 4. Germline values: CDR1 SGHRS, CDR2 YFSETQ. CDR3 residues: CASSPGGQYEQYF. CDR3 DNA: TGCGCCAGCAGCCCGGGGGGGCAGTACGAGCAGTACTTC.

V is TRBV9 and J is TRBJ1-1; the match to TRBD1 covers 8 bases. The junction had 7 bases not matched to a gene; V was cut back by 0 bases and J by 0 bases. The CDR3 is 17 amino acids. The germline V gene encodes CDR1 SGDLS and CDR2 YYNGEE. This chain's CDR3 is CASSVVAGGPMNTEAFF. Here the CDR3 DNA reads TGTGCCAGCAGCGTAGTGGCAGGGGGCCCCATGAACACTGAAGCTTTCTTT.

In this sample, this clone turned up a few times. The V call is TRBV6-5, the J call TRBJ2-1, with unresolved D. Per germline, CDR1 MNHEY and CDR2 SVGAGI. V lost 0 bases and J lost 1, with 10 bases in between. This CDR3 has 16 amino acids. The CDR3 DNA follows: TGTGCCAGCAGTTACTCTCCCAGAGTATCCTACAATGAGCAGTTCTTC. This sequence encodes CASSYSPRVSYNEQFF.

The gene calls are TRBV5-1 and TRBJ2-7; 11 nucleotides agree with TRBD2. The length of the CDR3 is 16 residues. The V gene's germline CDR1 is SGHRS and CDR2 YFSETQ. V shed 3 bases, J shed 4 bases, and the junction held 9 bases outside the gene matches. For the CDR3, the DNA is TGCGCCAGCAGCTACGGACTAGCGGGCGGCGTTTACGAGCAGTACTTC. Encoded protein: CASSYGLAGGVYEQYF.

V and J are TRBV29-1 and TRBJ2-7, with 7 bases fitting TRBD2. This CDR3 is 13 amino acids long. CDR1 and CDR2 from the germline V gene are SQVTM and ANQGSEA. V lost 4 bases and J lost 1; bases outside the gene matches: 4. The CDR3 region has the DNA TGCAGCGTTGCCCGGGAGGTTTCCTACGAGCAGTACTTC. Its protein product is CSVAREVSYEQYF.

The chain employs TRBV27 and TRBJ1-2; 8 bases are shared with TRBD1. V gave up 8 bases and J gave up 5 bases; unmatched junction bases: 7. CDR1 is MNHEY and CDR2 is SMNVEV in the germline V gene (reference sequence). The CDR3 is 13 residues long. This CDR3 is CASGQGLTYGYTF. In DNA, the CDR3 is TGTGCCAGCGGACAGGGATTGACTTATGGCTACACCTTC.